This T cell receptor (beta chain) stems from a study of molecular identifiers for immune sequencing clone quantification. Via MiXCR, TCRdb re-called the PCR reads, giving one row per CDR3 protein. The data hold 490,000 or so distinct CDR3 sequences, with around 23% observed a single time. The CDR3 contains 16 residues. CDR1 SGHVS and CDR2 FNYEAQ come from the germline V gene. Trimming took 5 bases from V and 2 from J, leaving 17 bases between them. This clonotype occurred many times. The sequence came from a human donor in good health. Some libraries in this study had Jurkat cell RNA spiked in. The sample comprised naive CD8+ T cells from blood, with Jurkat cell RNA spiked in. The subset: FACS-sorted CD8+CD4-CCR7+CD45RA+ naive T cells. V gene TRBV7-6 combines with J gene TRBJ2-3, with D possibly called TRBD1 or TRBD2 (8 bases each). The CDR3 loop is CASSQDRGLVTDTQYF. Written as DNA, the CDR3 is TGTGCCAGCAGCCAAGACAGGGGACTAGTCACAGATACGCAGTATTTT.